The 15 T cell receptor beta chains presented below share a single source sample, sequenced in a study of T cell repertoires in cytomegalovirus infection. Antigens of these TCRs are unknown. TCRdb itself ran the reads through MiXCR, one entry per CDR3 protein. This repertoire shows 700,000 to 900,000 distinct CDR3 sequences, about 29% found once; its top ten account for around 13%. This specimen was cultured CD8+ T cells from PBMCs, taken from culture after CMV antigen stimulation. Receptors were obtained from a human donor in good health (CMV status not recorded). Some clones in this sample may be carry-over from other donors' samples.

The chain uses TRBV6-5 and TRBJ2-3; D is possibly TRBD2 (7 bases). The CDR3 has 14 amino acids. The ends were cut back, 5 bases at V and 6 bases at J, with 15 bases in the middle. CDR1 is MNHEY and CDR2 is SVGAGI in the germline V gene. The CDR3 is CASSMGGPVDTQYF. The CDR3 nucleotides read TGTGCCAGCAGTATGGGGGGGCCAGTTGATACGCAGTATTTT.

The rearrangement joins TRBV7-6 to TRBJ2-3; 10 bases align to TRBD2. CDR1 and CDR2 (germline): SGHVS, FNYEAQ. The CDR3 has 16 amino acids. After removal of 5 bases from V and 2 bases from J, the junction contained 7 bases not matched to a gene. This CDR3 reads CASSQPLAGTTDTQYF. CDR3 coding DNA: TGTGCCAGCAGCCAGCCACTAGCGGGGACCACAGATACGCAGTATTTT.

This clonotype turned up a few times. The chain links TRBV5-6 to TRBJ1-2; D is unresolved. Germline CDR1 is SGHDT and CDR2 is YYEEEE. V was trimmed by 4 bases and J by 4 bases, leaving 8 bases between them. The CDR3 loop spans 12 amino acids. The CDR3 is CASSPEGYGYTF. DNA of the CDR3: TGTGCCAGCAGCCCCGAAGGCTATGGCTACACCTTC.

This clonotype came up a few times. CDR3 amino acids: CASRTPSGTGGGETQYF. The CDR3 DNA reads TGTGCCAGCAGAACGCCATCCGGGACAGGGGGCGGAGAGACCCAGTACTTC. The genes are TRBV6-5 and TRBJ2-5, with TRBD1 matching 12 bases. Trimming took 6 bases from V and 4 from J; bases not matched to a gene: 12. CDR1 is MNHEY, CDR2 SVGAGI, per germline. CDR3 size: 17 residues.

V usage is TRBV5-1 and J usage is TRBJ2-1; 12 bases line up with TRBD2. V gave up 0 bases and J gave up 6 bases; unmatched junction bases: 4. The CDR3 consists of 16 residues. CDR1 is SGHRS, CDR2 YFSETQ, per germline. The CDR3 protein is CASSLEPSGGVNEQFF. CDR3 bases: TGCGCCAGCAGCTTGGAGCCTAGCGGGGGGGTCAATGAGCAGTTCTTC.

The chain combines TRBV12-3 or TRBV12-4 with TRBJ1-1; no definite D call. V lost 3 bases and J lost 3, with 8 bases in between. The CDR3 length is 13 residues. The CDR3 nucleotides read TGTGCCAGCAGTTTTGTGGTTGACACTGAAGCTTTCTTT. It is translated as CASSFVVDTEAFF.

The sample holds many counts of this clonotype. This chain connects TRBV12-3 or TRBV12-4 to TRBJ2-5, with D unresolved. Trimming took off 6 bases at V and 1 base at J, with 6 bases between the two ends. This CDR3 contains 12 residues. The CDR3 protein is CASRGSQETQYF. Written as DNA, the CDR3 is TGTGCCAGCAGGGGATCCCAAGAGACCCAGTACTTC.

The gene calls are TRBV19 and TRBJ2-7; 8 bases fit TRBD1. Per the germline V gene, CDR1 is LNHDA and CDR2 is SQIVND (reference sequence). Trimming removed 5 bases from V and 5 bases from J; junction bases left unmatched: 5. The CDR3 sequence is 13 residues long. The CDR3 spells CASSATGAHEQYF. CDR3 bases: TGTGCCAGTAGTGCGACAGGGGCCCACGAGCAGTACTTC.

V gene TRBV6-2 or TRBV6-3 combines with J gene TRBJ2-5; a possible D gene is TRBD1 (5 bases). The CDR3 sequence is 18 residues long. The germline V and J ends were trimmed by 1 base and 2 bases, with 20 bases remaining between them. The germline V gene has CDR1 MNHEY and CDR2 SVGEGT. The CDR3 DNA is TGTGCCAGCAGTTACTTCATAGGCAGGGCCGAACCTCAAGAGACCCAGTACTTC. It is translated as CASSYFIGRAEPQETQYF.

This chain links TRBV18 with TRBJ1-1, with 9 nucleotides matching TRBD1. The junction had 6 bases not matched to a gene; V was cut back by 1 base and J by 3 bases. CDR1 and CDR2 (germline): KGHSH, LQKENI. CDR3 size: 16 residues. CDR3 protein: CASSPLIDRGDTEAFF. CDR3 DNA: TGTGCCAGCTCACCACTGATCGACAGGGGGGACACTGAAGCTTTCTTT.

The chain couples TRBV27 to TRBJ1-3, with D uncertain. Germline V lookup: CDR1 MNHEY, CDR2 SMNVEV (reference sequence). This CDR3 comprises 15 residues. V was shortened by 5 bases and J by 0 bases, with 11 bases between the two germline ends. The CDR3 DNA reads TGTGCCAGCAGTGTCGGACCGATCTCTGGAAACACCATATATTTT. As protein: CASSVGPISGNTIYF.

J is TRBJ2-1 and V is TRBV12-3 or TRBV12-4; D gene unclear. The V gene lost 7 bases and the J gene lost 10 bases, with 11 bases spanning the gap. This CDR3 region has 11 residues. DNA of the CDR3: TGTGCCAGCACCCTCGGATACGAGCAGTTCTTC. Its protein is CASTLGYEQFF.

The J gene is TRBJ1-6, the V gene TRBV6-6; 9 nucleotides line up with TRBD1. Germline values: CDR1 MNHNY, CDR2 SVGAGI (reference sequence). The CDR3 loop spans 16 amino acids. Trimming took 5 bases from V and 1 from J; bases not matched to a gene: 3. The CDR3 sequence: CASSGDRASYNSPLHF. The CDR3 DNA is TGTGCCAGCAGTGGGGACAGGGCGTCCTATAATTCACCCCTCCACTTT.

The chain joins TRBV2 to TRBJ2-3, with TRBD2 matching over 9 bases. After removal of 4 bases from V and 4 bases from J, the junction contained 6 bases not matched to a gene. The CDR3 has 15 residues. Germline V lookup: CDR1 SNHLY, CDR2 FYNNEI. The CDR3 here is CASSASGANADTQYF. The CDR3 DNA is TGTGCCAGCAGTGCTAGCGGGGCTAACGCAGATACGCAGTATTTT. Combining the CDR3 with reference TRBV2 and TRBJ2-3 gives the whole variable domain EPEVTQTPSHQVTQMGQEVILRCVPISNHLYFYWYRQILGQKVEFLVSFYNNEISEKSEIFDDQFSVERPDGSNFTLKIRSTKLEDSAMYFCASSASGANADTQYFGPGTRLTVL.

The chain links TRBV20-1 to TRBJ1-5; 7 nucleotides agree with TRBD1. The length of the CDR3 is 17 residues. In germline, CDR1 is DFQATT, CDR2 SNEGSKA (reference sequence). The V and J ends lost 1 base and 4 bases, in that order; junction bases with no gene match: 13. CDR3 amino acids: CSARVPTGAKENQPQHF. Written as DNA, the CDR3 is TGCAGTGCTAGAGTCCCAACAGGGGCGAAAGAGAATCAGCCCCAGCATTTT.